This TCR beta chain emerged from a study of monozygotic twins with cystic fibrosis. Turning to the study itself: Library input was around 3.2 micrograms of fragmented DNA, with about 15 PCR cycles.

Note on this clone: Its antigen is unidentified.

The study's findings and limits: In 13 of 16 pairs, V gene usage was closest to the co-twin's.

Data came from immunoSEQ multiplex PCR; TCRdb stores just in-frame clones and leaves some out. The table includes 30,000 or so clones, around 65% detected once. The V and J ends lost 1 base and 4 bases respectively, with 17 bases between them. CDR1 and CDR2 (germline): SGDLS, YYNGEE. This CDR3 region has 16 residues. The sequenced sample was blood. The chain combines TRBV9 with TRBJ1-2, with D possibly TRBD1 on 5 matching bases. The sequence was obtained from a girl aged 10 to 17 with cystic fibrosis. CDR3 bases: TGTGCCAGCAGCGTATCGGCAGGGTTTCGCGTCTATGGCTACACCTTC. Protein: CASSVSAGFRVYGYTF.